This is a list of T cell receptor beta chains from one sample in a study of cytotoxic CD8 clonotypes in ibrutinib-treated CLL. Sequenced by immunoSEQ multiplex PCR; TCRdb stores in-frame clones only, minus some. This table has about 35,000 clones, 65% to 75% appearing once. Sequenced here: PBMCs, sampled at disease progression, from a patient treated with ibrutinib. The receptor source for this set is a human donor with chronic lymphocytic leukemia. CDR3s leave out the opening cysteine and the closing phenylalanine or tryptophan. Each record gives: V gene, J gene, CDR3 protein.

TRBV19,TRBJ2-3,ASRGQVSADTQY
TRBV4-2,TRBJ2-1,ASSQRQGDRNEQF
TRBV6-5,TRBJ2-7,ASRGSGAYEQY
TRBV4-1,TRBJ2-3,ASSQARLSTDTQY
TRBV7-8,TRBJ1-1,ASSLVRGALNTEAF
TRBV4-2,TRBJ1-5,ASSQEASSQNQPQH
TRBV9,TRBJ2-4,ASSASTGGSAKNIQY
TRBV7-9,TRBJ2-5,ASSLRGGEQETQY
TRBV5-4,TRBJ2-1,ASSPGLAGDNEQF
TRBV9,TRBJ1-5,ASSEGGRGGNQPQH
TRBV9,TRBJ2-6,ASSVEGSGANVLT
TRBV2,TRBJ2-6,ASSPPSGGATGANVLT
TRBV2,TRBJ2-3,ASTPQGGTDTQY
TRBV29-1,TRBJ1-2,SDLPGQPNYGYT
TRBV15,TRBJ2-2,ATSRTLTPGELF